These 11 T cell receptor beta chains came from one sample sequenced in a study of T cells in Graves' hyperthyroidism and ophthalmopathy. Amplification targeted TCR beta CDR3 regions from RNA transcripts. The TCR CDR3 first-round RT-PCR relied on the HTBI primer set. TCRdb re-analysed the multiplex PCR reads in MiXCR, keeping a single row per CDR3 protein. Found here are about 340,000 distinct CDR3 sequences, roughly a fifth of them singletons; the top ten hold about 50%. The material sequenced was blood. The origin of the receptors is a woman between 50 and 59 years old with Graves' hyperthyroidism.

The chain recombines TRBV20-1 with TRBJ2-2; D unresolved. V was shortened by 3 bases and J by 1 base, with 3 bases between the two germline ends. The CDR3 runs 12 residues. The germline gives CDR1 DFQATT, CDR2 SNEGSKA (reference sequence). CDR3 DNA: TGCAGTGCTAGTAGGAACACCGGGGAGCTGTTTTTT. Amino acids: CSASRNTGELFF.

The chain's CDR3 is CASSLETLLDTQYF. The CDR3 DNA is TGTGCCAGCAGTTTAGAGACACTGTTGGATACGCAGTATTTT. The chain links TRBV12-3 or TRBV12-4 to TRBJ2-3; D remains unclear. V lost 1 base and J 6 bases, leaving 11 bases between the germline ends. The CDR3 length is 14 residues.

The chain employs TRBV7-9 and TRBJ2-1; 7 bases are shared with TRBD2. CDR1 SEHNR and CDR2 FQNEAQ come from the germline V gene (reference sequence). There are 13 residues in the CDR3. Trimming removed 8 bases from V and 8 bases from J; junction bases left unmatched: 9. The CDR3 protein is CASLSGKGDEQFF. In DNA, the CDR3 is TGTGCCAGCTTGAGCGGGAAAGGGGATGAGCAGTTCTTC.

Only a few counts were recorded for this clonotype. V gene TRBV28 combines with J gene TRBJ2-7; 9 bases align to TRBD1. The CDR3 has 13 residues. V lost 6 bases and J lost 5; bases outside the gene matches: 5. Germline loops: CDR1 MDHEN, CDR2 SYDVKM. The CDR3 sequence is CASRRDRVDEQYF. CDR3 DNA sequence: TGTGCCAGCAGGCGGGACAGGGTAGACGAGCAGTACTTC.

This clonotype occurred many times. The rearrangement links TRBV2 to TRBJ1-1, with 10 bases identical to TRBD1. CDR1 and CDR2 (germline): SNHLY, FYNNEI. V lost 7 bases and J lost 11; bases outside the gene matches: 7. This CDR3 is 12 amino acids long. The CDR3 reads CASILDRGQAFF. The CDR3 bases are TGTGCCAGCATTCTAGACAGGGGGCAGGCTTTCTTT.

V and J are TRBV15 and TRBJ1-2; 8 bases agree with TRBD1. Germline V lookup: CDR1 LNHNV, CDR2 YYDKDF (reference sequence). The trim removed 0 bases at V and 6 bases at J, leaving 6 bases unmatched. The CDR3 is 15 amino acids. CDR3 in DNA: TGTGCCACCAGCAGAGATGGGCCAGGGGGCAATGGCTACACCTTC. It codes for CATSRDGPGGNGYTF.

This clonotype was detected a few times. The chain uses TRBV19 and TRBJ2-6; 13 bases match TRBD2. V lost 3 bases and J lost 0; bases outside the gene matches: 2. The CDR3 is 18 residues long. The germline V gene encodes CDR1 LNHDA and CDR2 SQIVND (reference sequence). DNA for the CDR3: TGTGCCAGTAGTATGACTAGCGGGGGGCGCTCTGGGGCCAACGTCCTGACTTTC. This sequence encodes CASSMTSGGRSGANVLTF. The full variable domain, in which reference TRBV19 and TRBJ2-6 provide the parts outside the CDR3, is DGGITQSPKYLFRKEGQNVTLSCEQNLNHDAMYWYRQDPGQGLRLIYYSQIVNDFQKGDIAEGYSVSREKKESFPLTVTSAQKNPTAFYLCASSMTSGGRSGANVLTFGAGSRLTVL.

This clonotype has just a few counts. The chain couples TRBV20-1 to TRBJ2-3; a weak D match, TRBD2 (6 bases). The CDR3 totals 15 residues. The V end lost 1 base, the J end lost 4 bases, and 15 bases lay between the germline ends. In germline, CDR1 is DFQATT, CDR2 SNEGSKA (reference sequence). CDR3 region: CSARAAGRGADTQYF. CDR3 nucleotide sequence: TGCAGTGCTAGAGCGGCCGGGAGAGGCGCAGATACGCAGTATTTT.

Ten or more counts support this clonotype. The V and J genes are TRBV6-1 and TRBJ1-5; TRBD1 is a possible D gene (6 bases). The germline V gene encodes CDR1 MNHNS and CDR2 SASEGT. Trimming shortened V by 6 bases and J by 6 bases, and 12 bases separated the two germline ends. CDR3 length equals 13 residues. CDR3 residues: CASRRGGGQPQHF. The CDR3 region has the DNA TGTGCCAGCAGACGGGGGGGCGGTCAGCCCCAGCATTTT.

This clonotype is a singleton in its sample. The CDR3 spells CASSVFTGELFF. The CDR3 nucleotides read TGTGCCAGCAGTGTGTTCACCGGGGAGCTGTTTTTT. The chain combines TRBV2 with TRBJ2-2; D is undetermined. The CDR3 sequence is 12 residues long. Trimming took 4 bases from V and 4 from J, leaving 4 bases between them. CDR1 is SNHLY and CDR2 is FYNNEI in the germline V gene.

In this sample, this clonotype turned up a few times. One base away lies a much larger clone, so this may be a sequencing read error. The J gene is TRBJ2-1, the V gene TRBV28; TRBD2 aligns across 10 bases. Germline V gives CDR1 MDHEN, CDR2 SYDVKM. The CDR3 consists of 13 residues. The CDR3 reads CAIRTSGDKEQFF. The CDR3 DNA is TGTGCCATTAGGACTAGCGGTGACAAAGAGCAGTTCTTC. The full variable domain, with the rest looked up from reference TRBV28 and TRBJ2-1, is DVKVTQSSRYLVKRTGEKVFLECVQDMDHENMFWYRQDPGLGLRLIYFSYDVKMKEKGDIPEGYSVSREKKERFSLILESASTNQTSMYLCAIRTSGDKEQFFGPGTRLTVL.